The present T cell receptor (beta chain) was sequenced within a study of blood T cell repertoires in COVID-19. J was trimmed by 2 bases and V by 2 bases; bases with no gene match: 7. The CDR3 sequence is 16 residues long. Germline V CDR1 and CDR2: MNHEY, SVGAGI. Clones were sequenced by immunoSEQ multiplex PCR, and TCRdb holds only the in-frame ones, with some missing. The data hold approximately 260,000 clones, with approximately 83% observed a single time. Material for sequencing was PBMCs or T cells enriched from blood (not recorded which). The receptor comes from a woman aged 40 to 50 with acute COVID-19. The chain is built from TRBV6-5 and TRBJ2-3; 7 nucleotides match TRBD2. The CDR3, as DNA: TGTGCCAGCAGTTACCGTTCTAGCGGACCCACAGATACGCAGTATTTT. Translating it yields CASSYRSSGPTDTQYF.